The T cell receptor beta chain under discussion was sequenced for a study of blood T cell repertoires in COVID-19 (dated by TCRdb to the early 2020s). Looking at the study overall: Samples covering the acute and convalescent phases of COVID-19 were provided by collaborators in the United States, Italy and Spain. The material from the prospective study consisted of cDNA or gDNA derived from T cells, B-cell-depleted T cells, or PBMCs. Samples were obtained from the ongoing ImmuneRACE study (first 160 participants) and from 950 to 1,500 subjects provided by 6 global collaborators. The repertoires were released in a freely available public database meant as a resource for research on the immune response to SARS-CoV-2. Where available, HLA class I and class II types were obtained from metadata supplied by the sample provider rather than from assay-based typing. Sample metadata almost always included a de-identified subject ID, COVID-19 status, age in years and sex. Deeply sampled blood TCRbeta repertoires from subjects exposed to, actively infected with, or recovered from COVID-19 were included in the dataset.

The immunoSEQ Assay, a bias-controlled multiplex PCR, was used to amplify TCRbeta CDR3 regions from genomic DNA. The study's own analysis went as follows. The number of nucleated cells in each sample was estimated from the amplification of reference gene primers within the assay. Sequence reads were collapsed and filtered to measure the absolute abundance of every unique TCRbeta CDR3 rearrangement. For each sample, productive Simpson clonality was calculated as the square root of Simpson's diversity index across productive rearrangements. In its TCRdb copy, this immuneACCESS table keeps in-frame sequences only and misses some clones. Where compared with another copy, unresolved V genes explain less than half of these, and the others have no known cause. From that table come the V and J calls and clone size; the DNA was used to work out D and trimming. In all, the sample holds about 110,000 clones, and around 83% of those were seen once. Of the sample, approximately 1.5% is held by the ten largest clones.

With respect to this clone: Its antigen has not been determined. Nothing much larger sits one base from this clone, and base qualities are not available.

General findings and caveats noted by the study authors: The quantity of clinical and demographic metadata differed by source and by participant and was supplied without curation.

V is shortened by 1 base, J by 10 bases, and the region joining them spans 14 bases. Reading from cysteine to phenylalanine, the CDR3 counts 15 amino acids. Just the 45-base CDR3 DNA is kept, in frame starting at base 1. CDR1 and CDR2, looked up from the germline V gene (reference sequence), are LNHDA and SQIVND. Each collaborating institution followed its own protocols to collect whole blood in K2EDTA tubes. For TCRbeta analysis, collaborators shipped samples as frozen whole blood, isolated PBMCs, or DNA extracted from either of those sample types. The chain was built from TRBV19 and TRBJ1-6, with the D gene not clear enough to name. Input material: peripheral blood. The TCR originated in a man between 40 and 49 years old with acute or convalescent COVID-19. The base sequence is TGTGCCAGTAGTATAGCGCCGAAAGACGGGTCACCCCTCCACTTT. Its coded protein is CASSIAPKDGSPLHF.